The 3 T cell receptor beta chains below all came from one sample that was sequenced in a study of cytotoxic CD8 clonotypes in ibrutinib-treated CLL. The method was immunoSEQ multiplex PCR; TCRdb's version includes in-frame clones alone and lacks a portion of them. The sample has fewer than 25,000 clones, roughly four fifths seen once. This sample comprised PBMCs, obtained before ibrutinib treatment. Receptor source: a human donor with chronic lymphocytic leukemia.

The V gene is TRBV5-4, the J gene TRBJ2-3; 8 positions match TRBD2. Germline V gives CDR1 SGHNT, CDR2 YYREEE (reference sequence). Trimming removed 0 bases from V and 5 bases from J; junction bases left unmatched: 2. CDR3 length: 14 residues. The CDR3 loop is CASSLGLAGDTQYF. CDR3 in DNA: TGTGCCAGCAGCTTGGGGCTAGCGGGAGATACGCAGTATTTT.

DNA of the CDR3: TGTGCCAGCAGCCGGGCTCCCGGGACAGGGGGCACAGATACGCAGTATTTT. The encoded protein is CASSRAPGTGGTDTQYF. V gene TRBV7-2 combines with J gene TRBJ2-3; 10 nucleotides align to TRBD1. Germline-derived CDR1 and CDR2 are SGHTA and FQGNSA. This CDR3 has 17 residues. V was clipped by 5 bases and J by 1 base; unmatched bases: 9.

V gene TRBV5-6 combines with J gene TRBJ2-5; D is unclear. The CDR3 has 15 residues. Trimming left V 2 bases short and J 1 base short, with 12 bases between. CDR1 SGHDT and CDR2 YYEEEE come from the germline V gene. CDR3 sequence reads: CASSLVGRRQETQYF. The CDR3 bases are TGTGCCAGCAGCTTAGTCGGACGGCGCCAAGAGACCCAGTACTTC. The full variable domain, with the rest looked up from reference TRBV5-6 and TRBJ2-5, is DAGVTQSPTHLIKTRGQQVTLRCSPKSGHDTVSWYQQALGQGPQFIFQYYEEEERQRGNFPDRFSGHQFPNYSSELNVNALLLGDSALYLCASSLVGRRQETQYFGPGTRLLVL.